This TCR beta chain came from a study of blood T cells in healthy people across ages. Each donor had around 9.2 milliliters of peripheral blood drawn. The length of the CDR3 is 13 residues. Trimming stripped 4 bases from V and 2 bases from J, with 9 bases between. CDR1 SEHNR and CDR2 FQNEAQ come from the germline V gene (reference sequence). For the second PCR, which ran for about 6 to 11 cycles, a sample-barcoded 5' primer and a J-beta primer mix were used. TCRdb re-called the 5' RACE reads through MiXCR, storing one row per CDR3 protein. This sample has under 1,000,000 distinct CDR3 sequences, with about half found just once.

The rearrangement uses TRBV7-9 and TRBJ2-7; D gene ambiguous. The receptor comes from a man aged 80 or over in good health. Sequencing was performed on blood. The CDR3 loop is CASSSLATYEQYF. The CDR3 bases are TGTGCCAGCAGCTCACTTGCTACCTACGAGCAGTACTTC.